This record concerns one T cell receptor (beta chain) sequence. As yet, its antigen is unknown. CDR1 MDHEN and CDR2 SYDVKM come from the germline V gene. This CDR3 contains 14 residues. V was shortened by 10 bases and J by 4 bases, with 14 bases between the two germline ends. The data were produced by immunoSEQ multiplex PCR, yet TCRdb's version contains in-frame clones alone and is incomplete. The sample yields 2 million to 2.5 million clones, approximately 94% seen once. These data are taken from a study of shared clonotypes between healthy human individuals. Study-wide background: Aged 18 to 49, the donors were a couple of women and three men.

Study conclusions and caveats: Memory subsets generally showed lower estimated richness than naive subsets.

The specimen was naive CD4+ T cells sorted from blood. Documented subset: CD45RA+ positively selected. The V call is TRBV28, the J call TRBJ1-6; D not resolved. The sequence was obtained from a man between 18 and 35 years old in good health. The CDR3 DNA reads TGTGCCACTCTAAGGTCACAGTATAATTCACCCCTCCACTTT. Its translation: CATLRSQYNSPLHF.